This TCR beta chain was retrieved from a study of blood T cell repertoires in COVID-19. Assay used: immunoSEQ multiplex PCR; TCRdb lists only in-frame clones, some missing. The data show approximately 90,000 clones, 75% to 80% seen once. CDR1 is SGDLS, CDR2 YYNGEE, per germline. This CDR3 has 15 amino acids. With 3 bases removed from V and 8 bases from J, the gap between germline ends came to 20 bases. V usage is TRBV9 and J usage is TRBJ1-2, with D possibly TRBD1 on 6 matching bases. This sequence originates from a man aged 70 or older with COVID-19, enrolled during active disease. Sequencing was performed on peripheral blood. CDR3 loop: CASSADRGERTGYTF. CDR3 bases: TGTGCCAGCAGCGCGGACAGAGGTGAGCGTACAGGCTACACCTTC. The variable domain in full, completed from reference TRBV9 and TRBJ1-2, reads DSGVTQTPKHLITATGQRVTLRCSPRSGDLSVYWYQQSLDQGLQFLIQYYNGEERAKGNILERFSAQQFPDLHSELNLSSLELGDSALYFCASSADRGERTGYTFGSGTRLTVV.